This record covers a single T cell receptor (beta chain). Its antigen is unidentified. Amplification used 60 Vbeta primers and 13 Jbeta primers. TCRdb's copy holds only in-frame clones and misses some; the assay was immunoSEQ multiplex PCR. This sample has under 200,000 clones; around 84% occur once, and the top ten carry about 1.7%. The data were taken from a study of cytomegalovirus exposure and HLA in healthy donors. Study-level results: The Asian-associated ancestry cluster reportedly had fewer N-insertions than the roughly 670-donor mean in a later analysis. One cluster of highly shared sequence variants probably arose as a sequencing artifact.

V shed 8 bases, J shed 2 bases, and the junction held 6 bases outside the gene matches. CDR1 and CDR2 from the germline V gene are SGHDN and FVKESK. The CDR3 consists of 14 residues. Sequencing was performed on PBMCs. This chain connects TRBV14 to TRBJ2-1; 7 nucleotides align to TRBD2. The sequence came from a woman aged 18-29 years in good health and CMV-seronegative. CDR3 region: CASQRDSTYNEQFF. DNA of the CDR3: TGTGCCAGCCAGCGGGACTCCACCTACAATGAGCAGTTCTTC.